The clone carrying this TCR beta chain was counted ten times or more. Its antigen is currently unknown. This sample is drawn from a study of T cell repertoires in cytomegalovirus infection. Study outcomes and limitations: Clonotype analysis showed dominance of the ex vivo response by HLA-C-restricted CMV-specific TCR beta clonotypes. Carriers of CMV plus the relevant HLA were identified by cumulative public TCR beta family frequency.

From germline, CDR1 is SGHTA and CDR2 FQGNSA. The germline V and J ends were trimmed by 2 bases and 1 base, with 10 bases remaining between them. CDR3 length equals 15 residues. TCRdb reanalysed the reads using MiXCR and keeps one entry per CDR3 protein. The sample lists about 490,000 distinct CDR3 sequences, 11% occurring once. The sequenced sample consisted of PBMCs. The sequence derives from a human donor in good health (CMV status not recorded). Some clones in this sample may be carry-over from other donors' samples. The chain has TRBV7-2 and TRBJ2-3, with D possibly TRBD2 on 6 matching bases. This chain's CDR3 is CASSLSRGGTDTQYF. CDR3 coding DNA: TGTGCCAGCAGCTTATCGCGGGGAGGCACAGATACGCAGTATTTT.